These 24 T cell receptor beta chains originate from one sample sequenced in a study of blood T cell repertoires in COVID-19. Profiling relied on immunoSEQ multiplex PCR, and the TCRdb table lists in-frame clones only, not all of them. Of under 350,000 clones listed, 85% are singletons. The sequenced material came from peripheral blood. The receptors derive from a human donor in a cohort sampled during active COVID-19.

The rearrangement uses TRBV28 and TRBJ2-7, with 9 bases matching TRBD1. The CDR3 covers 14 residues. V lost 10 bases, J lost 1 base, and 8 bases stayed unmatched. Germline CDR1 is MDHEN and CDR2 is SYDVKM. The DNA for the CDR3 is TGTGCCACCTCCGGACAGGGGTGGTCCTACGAGCAGTACTTC. Protein: CATSGQGWSYEQYF.

V gene TRBV19 combines with J gene TRBJ2-3, with 8 bases matching TRBD2. Germline loops: CDR1 LNHDA, CDR2 SQIVND (reference sequence). CDR3 length: 14 residues. J lost 6 bases, V lost 3 bases, and 5 bases had no gene match. In DNA form, the CDR3 reads TGTGCCAGTAGTATGGGGCTAGCGGGTGATACGCAGTATTTT. This encodes CASSMGLAGDTQYF.

V and J are TRBV19 and TRBJ2-1, with TRBD2 identical over 11 bases. The germline V gene has CDR1 LNHDA and CDR2 SQIVND (reference sequence). Trimming at V came to 7 bases and at J to 10 bases, leaving 12 bases not matched to a gene. The length of the CDR3 is 15 residues. CDR3 amino acids: CASKSGTSGIMEQFF. CDR3 sequence (DNA): TGTGCCAGTAAGTCCGGGACTAGCGGTATTATGGAGCAGTTCTTC.

This clone was picked up one time. The J gene is TRBJ2-3, the V gene TRBV2; TRBD2 matches at 11 bases. Looked up from germline, CDR1 is SNHLY and CDR2 is FYNNEI. This CDR3 contains 14 residues. With V trimmed by 3 bases and J by 6 bases, 2 bases remained unmatched. CDR3 protein: CASSEVAGGDTQYF. In DNA, the CDR3 is TGTGCCAGCAGTGAGGTAGCGGGAGGGGATACGCAGTATTTT. Full variable domain (rest looked up from reference TRBV2 and TRBJ2-3): EPEVTQTPSHQVTQMGQEVILRCVPISNHLYFYWYRQILGQKVEFLVSFYNNEISEKSEIFDDQFSVERPDGSNFTLKIRSTKLEDSAMYFCASSEVAGGDTQYFGPGTRLTVL.

The chain employs TRBV7-9 and TRBJ2-6; 8 bases agree with TRBD1. The J segment lost 0 bases and the V segment lost 7 bases, leaving 5 bases of the junction unmatched. The CDR3 totals 16 residues. CDR1 is SEHNR and CDR2 is FQNEAQ in the germline V gene (reference sequence). The CDR3 nucleotides are TGTGCCAGCATGAGACAGGGGTACTCTGGGGCCAACGTCCTGACTTTC. Encoded protein: CASMRQGYSGANVLTF.

This chain uses TRBV9 with TRBJ1-2; 8 nucleotides align to TRBD1. The CDR3 consists of 15 residues. Germline V gives CDR1 SGDLS, CDR2 YYNGEE. J gave up 5 bases and V 2 bases, and 8 bases lay outside the gene matches. The CDR3 DNA reads TGTGCCAGCAGCGTGGATGGGACAGGCGGATATGGCTACACCTTC. Protein sequence: CASSVDGTGGYGYTF.

The chain has TRBV5-5 and TRBJ1-3, with D hard to call. The V end lost 1 base, the J end lost 2 bases, and 10 bases lay between the germline ends. This CDR3 is built from 15 residues. Germline CDR1 and CDR2: SGHKS and YYEKEE (reference sequence). CDR3 sequence (DNA): TGTGCCAGCAGCTTGAGTGCCACAACTGGAAACACCATATATTTT. Amino acids: CASSLSATTGNTIYF.

V is TRBV11-2 and J is TRBJ1-5; D remains unclear. The germline V and J ends were trimmed by 0 bases and 7 bases, with 13 bases remaining between them. Looked up from germline, CDR1 is SGHAT and CDR2 is FQNNGV. This CDR3 comprises 15 residues. The CDR3 protein is CASSLDHSSTQPQHF. CDR3 sequence (DNA): TGTGCCAGCAGCTTAGATCACTCCTCTACCCAGCCCCAGCATTTT.

The rearrangement joins TRBV9 to TRBJ1-3; TRBD1 matches at 8 bases. CDR1 is SGDLS and CDR2 is YYNGEE in the germline V gene. Losses at the gene ends were 8 bases for V and 2 bases for J; bases not matched to a gene: 9. This CDR3 has 15 amino acids. CDR3 bases: TGTGCCAGTTCTTATACAGGGGGTCCTGGAAACACCATATATTTT. Translated, it gives CASSYTGGPGNTIYF.

This clone was picked up a small number of times. The chain combines TRBV19 with TRBJ2-2; TRBD1 matches 8 bases. Germline assignment: CDR1 LNHDA and CDR2 SQIVND (reference sequence). The CDR3 has 16 residues. V lost 5 bases and J lost 5; bases outside the gene matches: 10. The CDR3 bases are TGTGCCAGTAGTTCCTCGGACAGGGTTAGAACCGGGGAGCTGTTTTTT. Amino acids: CASSSSDRVRTGELFF.

This rearrangement joins TRBV9 to TRBJ2-1, with 7 bases lining up with TRBD2. Trimming at V came to 5 bases and at J to 2 bases, leaving 7 bases not matched to a gene. The CDR3 is 15 residues long. The germline CDR1 and CDR2 sequences are SGDLS and YYNGEE. In DNA form, the CDR3 reads TGTGCCAGCAGACCAAGCGGGGCAACCTACAATGAGCAGTTCTTC. This codes for CASRPSGATYNEQFF.

The chain uses TRBV5-1 and TRBJ2-5; 8 positions match TRBD1. CDR3 length equals 16 residues. With V trimmed by 3 bases and J by 2 bases, 9 bases remained unmatched. CDR1 and CDR2 (germline): SGHRS, YFSETQ. The CDR3 spells CASSYGQGGPQETQYF. CDR3 coding DNA: TGCGCCAGCAGCTATGGACAGGGCGGGCCGCAAGAGACCCAGTACTTC.

The chain combines TRBV10-2 with TRBJ2-7; 7 bases line up with TRBD2. CDR1 WSHSY and CDR2 SAAADI come from the germline V gene. The CDR3 sequence is 12 residues long. V trimming: 6 bases; J trimming: 6 bases; junction bases outside the gene matches: 5. This chain's CDR3 is CASSKAGLEQYF. The CDR3 nucleotides are TGCGCCAGCAGCAAAGCGGGGCTCGAGCAGTACTTC.

The table lists this clone with a count of one. V and J are TRBV7-2 and TRBJ2-7; D is unclear. This CDR3 spans 12 amino acids. The germline gives CDR1 SGHTA, CDR2 FQGNSA. The V and J ends lost 3 bases and 0 bases respectively, with 3 bases between them. The CDR3 nucleotides read TGTGCCAGCAGCTTTAGCTCCTACGAGCAGTACTTC. It translates to CASSFSSYEQYF. Based on the CDR3 plus reference TRBV7-2 and TRBJ2-7, the full variable domain is GAGVSQSPSNKVTEKGKDVELRCDPISGHTALYWYRQSLGQGLEFLIYFQGNSAPDKSGLPSDRFSAERTGGSVSTLTIQRTQQEDSAVYLCASSFSSYEQYFGPGTRLTVT.

This clone was counted only a few times. The J gene is TRBJ1-2, the V gene TRBV5-8; possibly TRBD1 for D (6 bases). Looked up from germline, CDR1 is SGHTS and CDR2 is YDEGEE. Deletions cut 0 bases from V and 8 bases from J, with 14 bases between. CDR3 size: 14 residues. CDR3 coding DNA: TGTGCCAGCAGCTTGGTCGGGGGGGCTAGCGGCTACACCTTC. It yields the protein CASSLVGGASGYTF.

This clone appeared a few times. CDR3 sequence reads: CATSDSRQGIGEQYF. The CDR3 bases are TGTGCCACCAGTGATTCCCGGCAGGGTATAGGCGAGCAGTACTTC. The chain uses TRBV24-1 and TRBJ2-7, with D possibly matching TRBD1 (5 bases). The V gene's germline CDR1 is KGHDR and CDR2 SFDVKD. CDR3 length equals 15 residues. Trimming left V 2 bases short and J 6 bases short, with 16 bases between.

The V call is TRBV6-5, the J call TRBJ1-6, with 8 bases matching TRBD1. The trim removed 6 bases at V and 9 bases at J, leaving 10 bases unmatched. In germline, CDR1 is MNHEY, CDR2 SVGAGI. This CDR3 contains 15 residues. CDR3 protein: CASSKGTGRGSPLHF. Here the CDR3 DNA reads TGTGCCAGCAGCAAGGGGACAGGAAGGGGTTCACCCCTCCACTTT.

V is TRBV30 and J is TRBJ2-5; no firm D call. This CDR3 is 13 amino acids long. CDR1 and CDR2 (germline): GTSNPN, SVGIG (reference sequence). V lost 5 bases and J lost 2, with 12 bases in between. The CDR3: CAWGPLKQETQYF. As DNA, the CDR3 is TGTGCCTGGGGACCACTAAAACAAGAGACCCAGTACTTC.

V and J are TRBV4-2 and TRBJ2-7; a weak D match, TRBD1 (5 bases). Germline assignment: CDR1 LGHNA and CDR2 YNFKEQ. The CDR3 sequence is 13 residues long. V was trimmed by 0 bases and J by 11 bases, leaving 14 bases between them. This chain's CDR3 is CASSQDQLQAEYF. The CDR3 coding sequence is TGTGCCAGCAGCCAAGATCAATTACAGGCAGAGTACTTC.

The V call is TRBV7-2, the J call TRBJ1-4, with 8 positions matching TRBD1. Germline CDR1 SGHTA, CDR2 FQGNSA. J was trimmed by 2 bases and V by 0 bases; bases with no gene match: 14. This CDR3 has 20 residues. CDR3 DNA sequence: TGTGCCAGCAGCTTAGCGCTAAGTGGCAGGGGGCGGGCCACTAATGAAAAACTGTTTTTT. Amino acid sequence: CASSLALSGRGRATNEKLFF.

V is TRBV5-4 and J is TRBJ2-2, with TRBD2 identical over 8 bases. There are 18 residues in the CDR3. Per germline, CDR1 SGHNT and CDR2 YYREEE (reference sequence). V was pared by 3 bases and J by 1 base, with 11 bases of the junction left unmatched. The CDR3 loop reads CASSSGTSLRLNTGELFF. The CDR3 DNA is TGTGCCAGCAGCTCCGGGACTAGTTTGAGGTTGAACACCGGGGAGCTGTTTTTT.

This clone was observed once. The chain recombines TRBV7-9 with TRBJ1-6; TRBD1 is a possible D gene (6 bases). The germline gives CDR1 SEHNR, CDR2 FQNEAQ (reference sequence). V lost 5 bases, J lost 1 base, and 9 bases lay in between. The CDR3 is 15 residues long. CDR3 bases: TGTGCCAGCAGCCAACAGGGATCCTATAATTCACCCCTCCACTTT. As protein: CASSQQGSYNSPLHF.

The chain recombines TRBV24-1 with TRBJ2-3, with 7 bases that match TRBD2. Germline V CDR1 and CDR2: KGHDR, SFDVKD. The CDR3 spans 14 residues. The junction had 4 bases not matched to a gene; V was cut back by 4 bases and J by 4 bases. The chain's CDR3 is CATSEGRVPDTQYF. The CDR3, as DNA: TGTGCCACCAGTGAAGGGAGGGTGCCAGATACGCAGTATTTT.

The gene calls are TRBV5-6 and TRBJ1-2; D is possibly TRBD1 (6 bases). Germline assignment: CDR1 SGHDT and CDR2 YYEEEE. Between the trimmed V and J ends, which lost 4 bases and 5 bases, there was a span of 18 bases. The CDR3 is 15 residues long. CDR3 DNA sequence: TGTGCCAGCAGCGTTGGCGCCCAGGGGTTTTATGGCTACACCTTC. As protein: CASSVGAQGFYGYTF.